These 5 T cell receptor beta chains were sequenced from one sample in a study of T-cell memory formation after mild COVID-19. Using its own MiXCR run on the 5' RACE reads, TCRdb lists one record per CDR3 protein. The table records approximately 240,000 distinct CDR3 sequences, 16% of them present only once. Material: PBMCs or a T cell subset sorted from them (not recorded which). The receptor set was obtained from a young man who had mild COVID-19 (a few samples of this study predate the infection). Cell type and time point are not known.

The genes are TRBV11-2 and TRBJ2-7, with D possibly matching TRBD2 (5 bases). V lost 6 bases and J 3 bases, leaving 9 bases between the germline ends. The CDR3 spans 12 residues. Germline lookup yields CDR1 SGHAT and CDR2 FQNNGV. The chain's CDR3 is CASRREGYEQYF. The CDR3 DNA is TGTGCCAGCAGACGCGAGGGCTACGAGCAGTACTTC.

The table lists this clonotype with a few counts. CDR3 nucleotide sequence: TGCAGTGCTAGAGGACAGTTAGAGACCCAGTACTTC. It translates to CSARGQLETQYF. The chain is built from TRBV20-1 and TRBJ2-5, with a weak D call TRBD1 (5 bases). The CDR3 contains 12 residues. Germline assignment: CDR1 DFQATT and CDR2 SNEGSKA (reference sequence). Deletions cut 1 base from V and 4 bases from J, with 7 bases between.

This clonotype was detected only a few times. The chain recombines TRBV5-4 with TRBJ2-5; 7 bases are shared with TRBD2. The CDR3 sequence is 15 residues long. Germline values: CDR1 SGHNT, CDR2 YYREEE (reference sequence). V lost 4 bases to trimming and J lost 5 bases; unmatched junction nucleotides: 11. The CDR3: CASSPSGDRRETQYF. The CDR3 DNA follows: TGTGCCAGCAGCCCCAGCGGGGACCGGCGGGAGACCCAGTACTTC.

The chain uses TRBV7-2 and TRBJ2-3; D is perhaps TRBD2 (6 bases). This CDR3 is 16 amino acids long. Germline CDR1 SGHTA, CDR2 FQGNSA. V lost 5 bases and J lost 10, with 25 bases in between. The CDR3 coding sequence is TGTGCCAGCAGCCTTGGGGCCGCTTCGTTCTGGGAGGCGCAGTATTTT. This gives the protein CASSLGAASFWEAQYF.

V and J are TRBV5-4 and TRBJ2-1, with D possibly TRBD2 on 5 matching bases. Trimming removed 0 bases from V and 8 bases from J, with 9 bases in between. This CDR3 has 13 amino acids. Germline V lookup: CDR1 SGHNT, CDR2 YYREEE (reference sequence). For the CDR3, the DNA is TGTGCCAGCAGCTTGGAAAGCGGCGATGAGCAGTTCTTC. It translates to CASSLESGDEQFF.